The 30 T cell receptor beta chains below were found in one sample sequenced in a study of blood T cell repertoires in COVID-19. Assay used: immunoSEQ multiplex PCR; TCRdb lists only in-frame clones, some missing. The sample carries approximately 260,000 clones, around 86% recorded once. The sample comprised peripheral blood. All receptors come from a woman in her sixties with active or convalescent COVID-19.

DNA for the CDR3: TGTGCCAGCAGTTTATTACAGGGTGCCACTGAAGCTTTCTTT. Its translation: CASSLLQGATEAFF. This chain uses TRBV27 with TRBJ1-1; a possible D gene is TRBD1 (6 bases). Deletions cut 1 base from V and 4 bases from J, with 10 bases between. Germline loops: CDR1 MNHEY, CDR2 SMNVEV (reference sequence). The CDR3 loop spans 14 amino acids.

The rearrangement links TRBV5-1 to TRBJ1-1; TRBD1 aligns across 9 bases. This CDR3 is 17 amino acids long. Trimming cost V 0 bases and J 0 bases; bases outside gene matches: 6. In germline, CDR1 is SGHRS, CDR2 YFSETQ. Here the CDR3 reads CASSLAGTGILNTEAFF. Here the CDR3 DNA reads TGCGCCAGCAGCTTGGCCGGGACAGGGATTTTGAACACTGAAGCTTTCTTT.

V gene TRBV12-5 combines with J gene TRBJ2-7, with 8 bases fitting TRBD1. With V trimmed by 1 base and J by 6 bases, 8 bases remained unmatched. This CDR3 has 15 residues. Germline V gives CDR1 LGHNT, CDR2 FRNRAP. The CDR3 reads CASGLGWTGLGEQYF. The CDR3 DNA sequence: TGTGCTAGTGGTTTGGGTTGGACAGGGCTGGGCGAGCAGTACTTC.

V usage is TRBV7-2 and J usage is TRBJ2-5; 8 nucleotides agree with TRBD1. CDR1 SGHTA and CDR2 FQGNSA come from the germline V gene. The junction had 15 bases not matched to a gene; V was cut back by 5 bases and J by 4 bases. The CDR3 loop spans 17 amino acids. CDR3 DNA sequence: TGTGCCAGCAGCCACCGCCAGGGCCAGGGGGCCCGAGAGACCCAGTACTTC. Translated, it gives CASSHRQGQGARETQYF.

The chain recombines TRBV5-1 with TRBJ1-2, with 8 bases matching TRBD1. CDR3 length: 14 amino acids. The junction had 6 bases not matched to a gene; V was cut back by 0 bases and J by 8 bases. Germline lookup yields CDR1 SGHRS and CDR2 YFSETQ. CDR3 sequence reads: CASSLAGDRRGYTF. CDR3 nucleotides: TGCGCCAGCAGCTTGGCGGGGGACAGGCGAGGCTACACCTTC. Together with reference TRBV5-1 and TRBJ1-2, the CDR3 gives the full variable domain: KAGVTQTPRYLIKTRGQQVTLSCSPISGHRSVSWYQQTPGQGLQFLFEYFSETQRNKGNFPGRFSGRQFSNSRSEMNVSTLELGDSALYLCASSLAGDRRGYTFGSGTRLTVV.

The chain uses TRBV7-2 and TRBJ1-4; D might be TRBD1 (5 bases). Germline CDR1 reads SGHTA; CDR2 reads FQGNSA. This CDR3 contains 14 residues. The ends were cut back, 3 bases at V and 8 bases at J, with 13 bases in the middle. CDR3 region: CASSFGGAAEKLFF. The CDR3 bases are TGTGCCAGCAGCTTCGGTGGGGCTGCGGAAAAACTGTTTTTT.

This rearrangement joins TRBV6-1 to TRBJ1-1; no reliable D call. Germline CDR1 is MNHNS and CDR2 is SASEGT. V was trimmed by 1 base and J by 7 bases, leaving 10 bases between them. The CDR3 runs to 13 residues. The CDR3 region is CASSEVRVGEAFF. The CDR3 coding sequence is TGTGCCAGCAGTGAAGTGAGGGTTGGTGAAGCTTTCTTT.

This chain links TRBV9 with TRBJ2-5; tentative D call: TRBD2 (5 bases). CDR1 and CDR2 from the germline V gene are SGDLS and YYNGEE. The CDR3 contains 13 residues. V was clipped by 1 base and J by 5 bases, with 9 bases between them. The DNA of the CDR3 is TGTGCCAGCAGCGTATTTGGGAGCGAGACCCAGTACTTC. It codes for CASSVFGSETQYF.

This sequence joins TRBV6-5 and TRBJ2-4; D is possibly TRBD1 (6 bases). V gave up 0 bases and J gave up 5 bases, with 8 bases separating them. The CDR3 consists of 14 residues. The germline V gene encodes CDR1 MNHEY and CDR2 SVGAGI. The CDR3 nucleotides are TGTGCCAGCAGTTACTCCGGACAGCAAAACATTCAGTACTTC. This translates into CASSYSGQQNIQYF.

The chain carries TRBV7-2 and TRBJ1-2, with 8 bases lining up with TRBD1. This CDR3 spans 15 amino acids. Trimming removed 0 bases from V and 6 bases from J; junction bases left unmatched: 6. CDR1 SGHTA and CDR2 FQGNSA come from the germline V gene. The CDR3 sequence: CASSLARGRWDGYTF. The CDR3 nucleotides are TGTGCCAGCAGCTTAGCCAGGGGGCGCTGGGATGGCTACACCTTC.

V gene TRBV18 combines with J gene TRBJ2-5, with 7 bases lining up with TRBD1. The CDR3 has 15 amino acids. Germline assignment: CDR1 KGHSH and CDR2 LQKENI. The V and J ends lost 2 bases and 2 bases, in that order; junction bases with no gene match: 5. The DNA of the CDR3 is TGTGCCAGCTCACCAGCCGGGACAGCTCAAGAGACCCAGTACTTC. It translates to CASSPAGTAQETQYF.

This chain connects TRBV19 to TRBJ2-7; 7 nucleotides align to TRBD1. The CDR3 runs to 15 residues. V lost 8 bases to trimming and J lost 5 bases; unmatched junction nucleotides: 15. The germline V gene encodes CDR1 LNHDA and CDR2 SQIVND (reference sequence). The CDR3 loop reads CASSHTPGQQNEQYF. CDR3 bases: TGTGCCAGTTCTCACACCCCGGGACAGCAAAACGAGCAGTACTTC.

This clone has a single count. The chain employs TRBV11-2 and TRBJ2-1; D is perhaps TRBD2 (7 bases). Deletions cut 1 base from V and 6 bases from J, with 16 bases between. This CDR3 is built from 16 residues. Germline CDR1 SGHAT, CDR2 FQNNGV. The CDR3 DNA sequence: TGTGCCAGCAGCTTAGGAGGATGGGGGGGCCTCAATGAGCAGTTCTTC. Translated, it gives CASSLGGWGGLNEQFF.

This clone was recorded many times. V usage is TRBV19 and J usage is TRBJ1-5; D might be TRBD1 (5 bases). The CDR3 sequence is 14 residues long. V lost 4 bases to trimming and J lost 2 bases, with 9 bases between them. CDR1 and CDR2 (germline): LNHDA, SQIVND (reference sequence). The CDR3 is CASSTQGRNQPQHF. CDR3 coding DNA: TGTGCCAGTAGTACTCAGGGTCGCAATCAGCCCCAGCATTTT.

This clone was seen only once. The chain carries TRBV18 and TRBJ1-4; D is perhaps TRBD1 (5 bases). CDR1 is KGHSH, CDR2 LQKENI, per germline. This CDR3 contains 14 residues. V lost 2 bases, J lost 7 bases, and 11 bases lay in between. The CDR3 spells CASSPGAPVEKLFF. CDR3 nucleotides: TGTGCCAGCTCACCAGGGGCCCCAGTTGAAAAACTGTTTTTT.

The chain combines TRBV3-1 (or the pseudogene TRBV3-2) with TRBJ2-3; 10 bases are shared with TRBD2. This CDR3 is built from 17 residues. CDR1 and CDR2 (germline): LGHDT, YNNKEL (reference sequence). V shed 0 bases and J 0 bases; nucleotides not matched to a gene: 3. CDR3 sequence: CASSQDGTSASTDTQYF. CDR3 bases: TGTGCCAGCAGCCAAGATGGGACTAGCGCTAGCACAGATACGCAGTATTTT.

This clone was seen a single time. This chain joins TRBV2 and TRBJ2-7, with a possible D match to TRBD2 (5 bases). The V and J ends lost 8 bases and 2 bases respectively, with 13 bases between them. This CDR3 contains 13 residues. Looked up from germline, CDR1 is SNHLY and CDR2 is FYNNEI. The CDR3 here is CASGRTGAYEQYF. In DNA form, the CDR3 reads TGTGCCAGCGGACGGACTGGAGCCTACGAGCAGTACTTC.

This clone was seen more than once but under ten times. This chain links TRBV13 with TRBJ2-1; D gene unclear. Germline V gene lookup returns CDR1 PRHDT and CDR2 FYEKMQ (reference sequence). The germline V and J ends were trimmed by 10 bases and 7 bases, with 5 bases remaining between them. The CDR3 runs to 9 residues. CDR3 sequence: CATLNEQFF. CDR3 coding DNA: TGTGCCACCCTTAATGAGCAGTTCTTC.

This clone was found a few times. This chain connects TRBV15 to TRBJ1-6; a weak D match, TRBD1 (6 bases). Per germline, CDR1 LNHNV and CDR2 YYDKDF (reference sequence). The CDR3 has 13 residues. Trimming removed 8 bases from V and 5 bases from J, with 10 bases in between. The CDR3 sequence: CATADSHNSPLHF. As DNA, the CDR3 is TGTGCCACCGCGGACAGCCATAATTCACCCCTCCACTTT.

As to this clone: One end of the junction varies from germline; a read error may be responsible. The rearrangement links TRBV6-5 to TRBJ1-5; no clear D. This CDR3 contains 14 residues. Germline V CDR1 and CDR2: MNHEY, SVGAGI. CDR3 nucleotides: TGTGCCAGCAGTGACTCTGGCATCAATCAGCCCCAGCATTTT. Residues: CASSDSGINQPQHF.

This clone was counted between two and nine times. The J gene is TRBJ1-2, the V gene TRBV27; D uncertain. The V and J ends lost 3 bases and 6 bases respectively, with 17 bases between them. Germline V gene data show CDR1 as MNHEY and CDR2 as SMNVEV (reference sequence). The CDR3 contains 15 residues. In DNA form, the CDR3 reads TGTGCCAGCAGTTTGGCAGTCCCCCAGCGGGATGGCTACACCTTC. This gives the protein CASSLAVPQRDGYTF.

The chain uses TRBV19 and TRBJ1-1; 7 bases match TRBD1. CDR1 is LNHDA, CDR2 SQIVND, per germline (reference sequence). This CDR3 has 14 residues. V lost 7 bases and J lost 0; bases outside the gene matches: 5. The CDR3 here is CASTWTGLNTEAFF. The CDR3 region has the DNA TGTGCCAGTACCTGGACAGGACTGAACACTGAAGCTTTCTTT.

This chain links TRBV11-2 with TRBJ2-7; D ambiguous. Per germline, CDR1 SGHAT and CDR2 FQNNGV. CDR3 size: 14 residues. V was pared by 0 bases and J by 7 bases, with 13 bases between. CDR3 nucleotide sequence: TGTGCCAGCAGCTTAGATCCGAGCGTGCGGGAGCAGTACTTC. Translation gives CASSLDPSVREQYF.

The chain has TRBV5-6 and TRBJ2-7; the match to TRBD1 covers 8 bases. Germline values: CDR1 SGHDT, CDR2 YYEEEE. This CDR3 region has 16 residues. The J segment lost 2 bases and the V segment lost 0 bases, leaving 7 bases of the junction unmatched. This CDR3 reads CASSLGDRSPPYEQYF. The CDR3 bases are TGTGCCAGCAGCTTGGGGGACAGGTCACCCCCCTACGAGCAGTACTTC.

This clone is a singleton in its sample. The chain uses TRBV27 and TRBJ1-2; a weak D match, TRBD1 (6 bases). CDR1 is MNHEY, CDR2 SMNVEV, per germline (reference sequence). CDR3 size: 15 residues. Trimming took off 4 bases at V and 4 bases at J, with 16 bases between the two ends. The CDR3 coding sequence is TGTGCCAGCAGTTCATCGGGGGGGCGCGCCTATGGCTACACCTTC. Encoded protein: CASSSSGGRAYGYTF.

As DNA, the CDR3 is TGTGCCAGCAGCTTAGGACAGGGGGCTGGAGAGACCCAGTACTTC. It specifies CASSLGQGAGETQYF. The gene calls are TRBV7-9 and TRBJ2-5; 10 positions agree with TRBD1. Germline trimming cut 1 base from V and 4 bases from J; bases unmatched to any gene: 3. CDR3 length equals 15 residues. From germline, CDR1 is SEHNR and CDR2 FQNEAQ (reference sequence).

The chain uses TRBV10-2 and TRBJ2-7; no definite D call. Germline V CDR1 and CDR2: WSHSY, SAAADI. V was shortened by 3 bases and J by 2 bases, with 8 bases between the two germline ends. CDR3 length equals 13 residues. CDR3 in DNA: TGCGCCAGCAGTGAAGTAGATCCCTACGAGCAGTACTTC. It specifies CASSEVDPYEQYF.

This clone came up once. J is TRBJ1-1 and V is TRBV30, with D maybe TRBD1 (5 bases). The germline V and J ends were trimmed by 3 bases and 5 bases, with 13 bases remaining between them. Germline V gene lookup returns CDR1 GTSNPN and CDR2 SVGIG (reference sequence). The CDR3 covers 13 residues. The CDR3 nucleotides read TGTGCCTGGAGCAAGGAGGGGTGGACTGAAGCTTTCTTT. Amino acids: CAWSKEGWTEAFF.

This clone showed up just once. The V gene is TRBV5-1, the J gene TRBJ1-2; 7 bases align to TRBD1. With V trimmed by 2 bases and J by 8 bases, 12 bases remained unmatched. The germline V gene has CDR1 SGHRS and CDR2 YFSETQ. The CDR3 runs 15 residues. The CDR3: CASSFSGQNTMGYTF. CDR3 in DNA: TGCGCCAGCAGCTTCTCGGGACAGAACACTATGGGCTACACCTTC.

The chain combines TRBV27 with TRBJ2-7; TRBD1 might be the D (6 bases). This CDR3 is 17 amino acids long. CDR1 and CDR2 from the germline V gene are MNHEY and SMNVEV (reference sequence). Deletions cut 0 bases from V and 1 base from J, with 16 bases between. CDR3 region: CASSLSSYIGTSYEQYF. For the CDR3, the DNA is TGTGCCAGCAGTTTATCGTCTTACATAGGGACATCCTACGAGCAGTACTTC.